These 11 T cell receptor beta chains share one sample of origin, sequenced in a study of blood T cell repertoires in COVID-19. TCRdb keeps only in-frame clones here, not all; method: immunoSEQ multiplex PCR. This sample carries around 230,000 clones, 88% of them seen once, and the ten largest clones take under 2.5%. Input material: PBMCs or T cells enriched from blood (not recorded which). These receptors originate from a woman between 40 and 55 years old with acute COVID-19.

This clone was observed a few times. CDR3 in amino acids: CASSTGASGGPHNEQFF. CDR3 DNA: TGTGCCAGCAGCACCGGGGCCAGCGGGGGGCCTCACAATGAGCAGTTCTTC. The chain employs TRBV9 and TRBJ2-1, with 9 bases that match TRBD2. Germline V lookup: CDR1 SGDLS, CDR2 YYNGEE. This CDR3 spans 17 amino acids. The J segment lost 5 bases and the V segment lost 4 bases, leaving 13 bases of the junction unmatched.

The rearrangement uses TRBV3-1 (or the pseudogene TRBV3-2) and TRBJ2-3; TRBD1 might be the D (6 bases). The CDR3 sequence is 14 residues long. V was pared by 0 bases and J by 6 bases, with 10 bases between. Germline V lookup: CDR1 LGHDT, CDR2 YNNKEL (reference sequence). This CDR3 reads CASSQDPGADTQYF. For the CDR3, the DNA is TGTGCCAGCAGCCAAGACCCAGGGGCCGATACGCAGTATTTT.

The genes are TRBV5-6 and TRBJ2-7, with 10 bases identical to TRBD1. The V gene's germline CDR1 is SGHDT and CDR2 YYEEEE. The CDR3 sequence is 13 residues long. V was pared by 6 bases and J by 6 bases, with 6 bases of the junction left unmatched. As DNA, the CDR3 is TGTGCCAGCACCAGGGACAGGGGCCGCGAGCAGTACGTC. As protein: CASTRDRGREQYV.

This clone was seen a few times. V usage is TRBV19 and J usage is TRBJ1-6, with D uncertain. This CDR3 comprises 14 residues. Germline V gives CDR1 LNHDA, CDR2 SQIVND (reference sequence). The V and J ends lost 1 base and 10 bases respectively, with 11 bases between them. Here the CDR3 DNA reads TGTGCCAGTAGTATAGGGACTTTCCGATCACCCCTCCACTTT. This codes for CASSIGTFRSPLHF.

This chain uses TRBV4-1 with TRBJ1-6; unclear D gene. Germline CDR1 and CDR2: MGHRA and YSYEKL. V lost 4 bases and J 4 bases, leaving 11 bases between the germline ends. This CDR3 comprises 15 residues. The DNA for the CDR3 is TGCGCCAGCAGCCCGGAGAGAGGTTATAATTCACCCCTCCACTTT. This gives the protein CASSPERGYNSPLHF.

The chain is built from TRBV2 and TRBJ1-1; D gene uncertain. V dropped 7 bases and J dropped 1 base, with 13 bases sitting between them. Germline lookup yields CDR1 SNHLY and CDR2 FYNNEI. This CDR3 has 14 residues. The CDR3 spells CASTGSPGNTEAFF. For the CDR3, the DNA is TGTGCCAGCACGGGGTCGCCGGGGAACACTGAAGCTTTCTTT.

The chain combines TRBV7-9 with TRBJ1-1; tentative D call: TRBD1 (6 bases). CDR3 size: 14 residues. CDR1 SEHNR and CDR2 FQNEAQ come from the germline V gene (reference sequence). With 1 base removed from V and 10 bases from J, the gap between germline ends came to 16 bases. The CDR3 protein is CASSLDVGTTGAFF. The CDR3, as DNA: TGTGCCAGCAGCTTAGATGTCGGGACAACCGGAGCTTTCTTT.

The J gene is TRBJ2-2, the V gene TRBV7-9; D perhaps matches TRBD1 (5 bases). CDR1 and CDR2 from the germline V gene are SEHNR and FQNEAQ (reference sequence). CDR3 length equals 14 residues. Trimming shortened V by 5 bases and J by 6 bases, and 13 bases separated the two germline ends. The CDR3 DNA follows: TGTGCCAGCAGCGTCGCCAGGGTCCCCGGGGAGCTGTTTTTT. Encoded protein: CASSVARVPGELFF.

This clone was observed a few times. The chain joins TRBV19 to TRBJ1-5, with a weak D call TRBD1 (5 bases). V gave up 3 bases and J gave up 5 bases, with 11 bases separating them. Germline CDR1 and CDR2: LNHDA and SQIVND (reference sequence). This CDR3 comprises 14 residues. CDR3 nucleotide sequence: TGTGCCAGTAGTATCCTTTCCAGGGATCAGCCCCAGCATTTT. Its translation: CASSILSRDQPQHF.

The chain couples TRBV3-1 (or the pseudogene TRBV3-2) to TRBJ2-2, with D possibly TRBD1 on 5 matching bases. Germline V lookup: CDR1 LGHDT, CDR2 YNNKEL (reference sequence). Trimming stripped 3 bases from V and 6 bases from J, with 8 bases between. There are 13 residues in the CDR3. The CDR3 DNA is TGTGCCAGCAGCCAGCAGGGCCCCGGGGAGCTGTTTTTT. Translation: CASSQQGPGELFF.

The V and J genes are TRBV27 and TRBJ2-3; 10 bases fit TRBD1. The CDR3 has 14 residues. V was clipped by 5 bases and J by 3 bases; unmatched bases: 2. Germline V gene lookup returns CDR1 MNHEY and CDR2 SMNVEV (reference sequence). The CDR3: CASSGTGVTDTQYF. The CDR3 bases are TGTGCCAGCAGTGGGACAGGGGTTACAGATACGCAGTATTTT.